This T cell receptor (beta chain) was retrieved from a study of control samples from healthy donors and cancer patients. The protocol was immunoSEQ multiplex PCR, while the TCRdb copy is restricted to in-frame clones and leaves out a portion. The sample has roughly 180,000 clones, 85% to 95% seen once; the top ten hold about 1.4%. Germline CDR1 reads LGHNA; CDR2 reads YSLEER. This CDR3 has 15 residues. V was trimmed by 0 bases and J by 3 bases, leaving 12 bases between them. This clonotype originated in a woman aged 18-30 years in good health. The chain uses TRBV4-3 and TRBJ2-7; D unresolved. The specimen was blood. This CDR3 is CASSQDYAGYYEQYF. Written as DNA, the CDR3 is TGCGCCAGCAGCCAAGATTATGCAGGCTACTACGAGCAGTACTTC.